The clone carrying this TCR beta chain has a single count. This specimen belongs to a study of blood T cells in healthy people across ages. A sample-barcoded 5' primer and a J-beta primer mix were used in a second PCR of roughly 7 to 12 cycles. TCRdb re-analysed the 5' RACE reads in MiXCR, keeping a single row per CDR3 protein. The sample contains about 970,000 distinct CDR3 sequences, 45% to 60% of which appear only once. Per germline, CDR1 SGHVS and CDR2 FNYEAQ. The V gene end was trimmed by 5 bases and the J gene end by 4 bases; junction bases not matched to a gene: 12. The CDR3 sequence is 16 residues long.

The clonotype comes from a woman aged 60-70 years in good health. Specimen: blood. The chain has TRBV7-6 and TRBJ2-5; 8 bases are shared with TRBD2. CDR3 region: CASSLNTRGALETQYF. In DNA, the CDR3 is TGTGCCAGCAGCCTTAACACGCGGGGGGCTTTAGAGACCCAGTACTTC.